The rows below give T cell receptor beta chains drawn from one sample of a study of blood T cell repertoires in COVID-19. Some clones are missing from TCRdb's copy, which holds only in-frame ones; the method was immunoSEQ multiplex PCR. The sample contains around 100,000 clones, around four fifths of which appear only once. Sequencing was carried out using peripheral blood. The receptors originated from a human donor in a cohort sampled during active COVID-19. The CDR3 runs from the conserved cysteine through the conserved F or W. A D gene is named only where the DNA matches it firmly. The size entry is marked missing in some rows and otherwise reads once, few, many or a size class.

clone size: once
V gene: TRBV18
D gene: NA
J gene: TRBJ2-2
CDR3 protein: CASTDTNTGELFF
CDR3 DNA: TGTGCCAGCACGGACACGAACACCGGGGAGCTGTTTTTT

clone size: NA
V gene: TRBV10-3
D gene: TRBD1
J gene: TRBJ1-5
CDR3 protein: CAIKPGTGDNQPQHF
CDR3 DNA: TGTGCCATCAAACCGGGGACAGGGGACAATCAGCCCCAGCATTTT

clone size: NA
V gene: TRBV6-5
D gene: NA
J gene: TRBJ2-6
CDR3 protein: CASRRDFSGANVLTF
CDR3 DNA: TGTGCCAGCAGGAGGGACTTCTCTGGGGCCAACGTCCTGACTTTC

clone size: NA
V gene: TRBV2
D gene: NA
J gene: TRBJ1-5
CDR3 protein: CASSERAGDQPQHF
CDR3 DNA: TGTGCCAGCAGTGAACGGGCAGGGGATCAGCCCCAGCATTTT

clone size: NA
V gene: TRBV5-1
D gene: NA
J gene: TRBJ2-7
CDR3 protein: CASSFSQFEGEQYF
CDR3 DNA: TGCGCCAGCAGCTTTTCCCAGTTTGAGGGCGAGCAGTACTTC

clone size: NA
V gene: TRBV5-4
D gene: TRBD2
J gene: TRBJ2-5
CDR3 protein: CASSDPRAGVTETQYF
CDR3 DNA: TGTGCCAGCAGCGACCCCCGGGCGGGGGTGACAGAGACCCAGTACTTC

clone size: NA
V gene: TRBV5-1
D gene: TRBD1
J gene: TRBJ2-1
CDR3 protein: CASTTGTVYNEQFF
CDR3 DNA: TGCGCCAGCACCACCGGGACAGTATACAATGAGCAGTTCTTC

clone size: NA
V gene: TRBV19
D gene: TRBD1
J gene: TRBJ2-4
CDR3 protein: CASSIPGQGSKNIQYF
CDR3 DNA: TGTGCCAGTAGTATCCCGGGACAGGGATCAAAAAACATTCAGTACTTC

clone size: NA
V gene: TRBV11-2
D gene: TRBD2
J gene: TRBJ2-1
CDR3 protein: CASSLGTSGGVYNEQFF
CDR3 DNA: TGTGCCAGCAGCTTGGGGACTAGCGGGGGGGTATACAATGAGCAGTTCTTC

clone size: NA
V gene: TRBV9
D gene: TRBD1
J gene: TRBJ1-1
CDR3 protein: CASSVGQGLGGTEAFF
CDR3 DNA: TGTGCCAGCAGCGTAGGACAGGGACTAGGAGGCACTGAAGCTTTCTTT

clone size: NA
V gene: TRBV28
D gene: NA
J gene: TRBJ1-6
CDR3 protein: CASSVKGVWNSPLHF
CDR3 DNA: TGTGCCAGCAGTGTGAAAGGGGTTTGGAATTCACCCCTCCACTTT